The sample holds a few counts of the clone carrying this TCR beta chain. The antigen remains undetermined. The source of the sample is a study of vaccination effects on CD4 cells after COVID-19. Profiled with immunoSEQ multiplex PCR; TCRdb holds only in-frame clones, not every one. Of about 21,000 clones in the sample, 65% to 85% were seen once. Under the ViraFEST assay, PBMC were stimulated with viral peptide pools so that antigen-specific CD4+ T cells expanded. Sequencing was performed afterwards. Cells that had been cultured for 10 days were the source of isolated CD4+ T cells. Previously uninfected by SARS-CoV-2, the vaccine recipients also showed negative nucleocapsid antibodies. Trimming stripped 2 bases from V and 4 bases from J, with 12 bases between. This CDR3 contains 14 residues. The germline V gene encodes CDR1 SGHRS and CDR2 YFSETQ.

The chain is built from TRBV5-1 and TRBJ1-1, with D tentatively TRBD1 (5 bases). The receptor was derived from a human donor who received a COVID-19 vaccine. The sequenced sample was CD4+ T cells from PBMCs cultured with HCoV-NL63 spike peptides, obtained before COVID-19 vaccination. As DNA, the CDR3 is TGCGCCAGCAGCTTCGGCCCTAGGGGCACTGAAGCTTTCTTT. Its protein is CASSFGPRGTEAFF.